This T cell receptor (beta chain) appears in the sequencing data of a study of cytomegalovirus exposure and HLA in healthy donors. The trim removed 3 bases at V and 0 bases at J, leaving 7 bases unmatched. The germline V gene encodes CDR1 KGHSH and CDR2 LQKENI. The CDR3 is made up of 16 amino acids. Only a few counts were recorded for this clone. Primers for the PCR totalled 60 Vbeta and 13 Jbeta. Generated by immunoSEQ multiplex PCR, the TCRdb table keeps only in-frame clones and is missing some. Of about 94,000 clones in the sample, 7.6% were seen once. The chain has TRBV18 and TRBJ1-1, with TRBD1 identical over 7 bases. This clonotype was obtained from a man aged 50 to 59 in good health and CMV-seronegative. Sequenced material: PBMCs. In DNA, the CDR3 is TGTGCCAGCTCACCCGACAGGGCTATCATGAACACTGAAGCTTTCTTT. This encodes CASSPDRAIMNTEAFF.